These 14 T cell receptor beta chains were sequenced from one sample in a study of blood T cells in healthy people across ages. Then a second PCR, running about 6 to 12 cycles, was carried out with a sample-barcoded 5' primer and a J-beta primer mix. From the 5' RACE reads, TCRdb called clonotypes with MiXCR, one entry per CDR3 protein. The sample consists of around 990,000 distinct CDR3 sequences, under 30% of them appearing once. These data were also filed under a second study, of T cells of mothers and their children.

The sample taken for sequencing was blood. All receptors come from a girl aged 2 to 10 in good health.

The chain uses TRBV7-2 and TRBJ2-5; D gene uncertain. Germline CDR1 and CDR2: SGHTA and FQGNSA. The CDR3 is 12 residues long. The ends were cut back, 9 bases at V and 5 bases at J, with 13 bases in the middle. This CDR3 is CASTALRETQYF. In nucleotides, the CDR3 is TGTGCCAGTACCGCCTTGAGGGAGACCCAGTACTTC.

The V call is TRBV28, the J call TRBJ2-2, with no clear D. The ends were cut back, 6 bases at V and 2 bases at J, with 7 bases in the middle. CDR3 length: 13 residues. Per germline, CDR1 MDHEN and CDR2 SYDVKM. The CDR3 DNA reads TGTGCCAGCAGATACGTCAACACCGGGGAGCTGTTTTTT. Translating it yields CASRYVNTGELFF.

This clonotype was counted a few times. Since the CDR3 does not end with the conserved phenylalanine or tryptophan, this likely comes from a read error. The chain recombines TRBV12-3 or TRBV12-4 with TRBJ1-2, with no clear D. The CDR3 has 15 residues. V was trimmed by 3 bases and J by 5 bases, leaving 16 bases between them. The CDR3 nucleotides read TGTGCCAGCAGTTTTTCGGCCCCGAGCGATTATGGCTACACCCTC. It is translated as CASSFSAPSDYGYTL.

This clonotype is a singleton in its sample. The chain recombines TRBV20-1 with TRBJ2-5; weak D call: TRBD2 (6 bases). Germline V gene sequence: CDR1 DFQATT, CDR2 SNEGSKA (reference sequence). This CDR3 is 15 amino acids long. V was trimmed by 0 bases and J by 4 bases, leaving 15 bases between them. The chain's CDR3 is CSAREGGGELETQYF. In DNA form, the CDR3 reads TGCAGTGCTAGAGAGGGGGGTGGAGAGTTAGAGACCCAGTACTTC.

Worth noting for this clonotype: A much larger clone differs from this one at a single base, so this may be a read error. The J gene is TRBJ2-7, the V gene TRBV7-2; D not certain. The CDR3 is 12 residues long. Germline V gene data show CDR1 as SGHTA and CDR2 as FQGNSA. V was pared by 1 base and J by 4 bases, with 5 bases between. This CDR3 is CASSLGKYEQYF. In nucleotides, the CDR3 is TGTGCCAGCAGCTTAGGGAAATACGAGCAGTACTTC.

The CDR3 sequence: CASSWGLGGVTYNEQFF. The CDR3 nucleotides are TGTGCCAGCAGCTGGGGATTGGGGGGAGTAACCTACAATGAGCAGTTCTTC. This sequence joins TRBV7-3 and TRBJ2-5; maybe TRBD2 (6 bases). Matching the DNA end better, TRBJ2-1 makes the J call doubtful. The germline V gene encodes CDR1 SGHTA and CDR2 FQGTGA. The CDR3 runs to 17 residues.

This clonotype was counted only a few times. This chain links TRBV7-9 with TRBJ2-1; D gene ambiguous. CDR3 length: 12 amino acids. Germline loops: CDR1 SEHNR, CDR2 FQNEAQ (reference sequence). V was trimmed by 3 bases and J by 8 bases, leaving 8 bases between them. DNA for the CDR3: TGTGCCAGCAGCTTTTTATCGGATGAGCAGTTCTTC. Translated, it gives CASSFLSDEQFF.

This rearrangement joins TRBV5-1 to TRBJ2-1, with 7 bases identical to TRBD1. Germline lookup yields CDR1 SGHRS and CDR2 YFSETQ. This CDR3 contains 14 residues. V shed 8 bases, J shed 7 bases, and the junction held 12 bases outside the gene matches. The CDR3 region is CASSSGTEINEQFF. The CDR3 bases are TGCGCCAGTTCATCCGGGACAGAAATAAATGAGCAGTTCTTC.

This clonotype was counted a few times. An end of the junction differs from the germline gene, which may be a read error. The CDR3 here is CANSSYYPVQGSEAMQVSAGELFF. The CDR3 nucleotides read TGTGCCAACAGTTCCTATTACCCAGTACAGGGGAGTGAGGCAATGCAAGTTTCCGCCGGGGAGCTGTTTTTT. This chain links TRBV28 with TRBJ2-2; 7 nucleotides line up with TRBD1. Germline CDR1 reads MDHEN; CDR2 reads SYDVKM. This CDR3 comprises 24 residues.

This clonotype has a handful of counts. The rearrangement uses TRBV11-2 and TRBJ1-1; 7 bases are a match to TRBD1. This CDR3 has 14 amino acids. Looked up from germline, CDR1 is SGHAT and CDR2 is FQNNGV. With 2 bases clipped from V and 4 bases from J, the junction kept 4 bases outside the gene matches. The CDR3 DNA sequence: TGTGCCAGCAGCTTACAGGGGGGTTCCACTGAAGCTTTCTTT. It specifies CASSLQGGSTEAFF.

This clonotype has a count of ten or more. V is TRBV29-1 and J is TRBJ2-5; unclear D gene. Germline V gene lookup returns CDR1 SQVTM and CDR2 ANQGSEA. The CDR3 runs to 10 residues. V was cut by 7 bases and J by 5 bases, with 8 bases left in between. Written as DNA, the CDR3 is TGCAGCGGGCGATGGGAGACCCAGTACTTC. As protein: CSGRWETQYF.

This CDR3 reads CASKGISGEGRNEQFF. The CDR3 coding sequence is TGTGCCAGCAAGGGGATCAGCGGGGAGGGACGCAATGAGCAGTTCTTC. The chain combines TRBV6-6 with TRBJ2-5; 7 nucleotides line up with TRBD2. The end of the DNA is better explained by TRBJ2-1, so the J call may be wrong. CDR1 is MNHNY and CDR2 is SVGAGI in the germline V gene (reference sequence). The CDR3 totals 16 residues.

This clonotype has more than one count but fewer than ten. The V and J genes are TRBV27 and TRBJ2-5, with D possibly matching TRBD2 (5 bases). V lost 5 bases, J lost 5 bases, and 12 bases lay in between. The CDR3 is 13 residues long. Germline V gene data show CDR1 as MNHEY and CDR2 as SMNVEV (reference sequence). The CDR3 is CASSRGGWETQYF. CDR3 bases: TGTGCCAGCAGTAGAGGAGGTTGGGAGACCCAGTACTTC.

The genes are TRBV28 and TRBJ2-1; 12 bases are shared with TRBD2. The CDR3 covers 16 residues. In germline, CDR1 is MDHEN, CDR2 SYDVKM. The ends lost 5 bases at V and 5 bases at J; junction bases unmatched: 7. The CDR3 bases are TGTGCCAGCAGTCTACCGGGACTAGCGGGTCACAATGAGCAGTTCTTC. Translation: CASSLPGLAGHNEQFF.